A single sample is the source of the 18 T cell receptor beta chains below, sequenced in a study of T cell repertoires in aging, cancer and after chemotherapy. Peripheral blood genomic DNA, not sorted cells or RNA, was the template. Rearranged V-D-J TRB sequences were amplified with a mixed TRB-A/B primer pool. TCRdb itself ran the multiplex PCR reads through MiXCR, one entry per CDR3 protein. The sample shows approximately 9,700 distinct CDR3 sequences, less than 30% of them seen only once. Sequenced input: blood. These receptors all come from a human donor in good health.

The V and J genes are TRBV4-1 and TRBJ1-4; no firm D call. The V gene's germline CDR1 is MGHRA and CDR2 YSYEKL. The CDR3 covers 16 residues. Trimming removed 0 bases at V and 8 bases at J, with 16 bases between. CDR3 region: CASSQDTSISGEKLFF. The DNA of the CDR3 is TGCGCCAGCAGCCAAGATACTTCAATCTCGGGGGAAAAACTGTTTTTT.

On this clonotype: A junction end diverges from the germline sequence, so it may reflect a read error. The rearrangement joins TRBV7-3 to TRBJ2-1; 16 nucleotides agree with TRBD2. The CDR3 totals 19 residues. The germline gives CDR1 SGHTA, CDR2 FQGTGA. CDR3 residues: CASSLVGGLAGGSYSEQFF. The CDR3 DNA reads TGTGCCAGCAGCTTAGTGGGGGGACTAGCGGGAGGGAGCTACAGTGAGCAGTTCTTC.

This clonotype was counted only a few times. The chain carries TRBV7-9 and TRBJ2-5, with 8 bases lining up with TRBD1. CDR3 length: 16 residues. Germline values: CDR1 SEHNR, CDR2 FQNEAQ (reference sequence). V gave up 5 bases and J gave up 1 base; unmatched junction bases: 9. In nucleotides, the CDR3 is TGTGCCAGCAGCCACGGGACAGGCGGTCCCCAAGAGACCCAGTACTTC. Protein product: CASSHGTGGPQETQYF. The whole variable domain, filled in from reference TRBV7-9 and TRBJ2-5, reads DTGVSQNPRHKITKRGQNVTFRCDPISEHNRLYWYRQTLGQGPEFLTYFQNEAQLEKSRLLSDRFSAERPKGSFSTLEIQRTEQGDSAMYLCASSHGTGGPQETQYFGPGTRLLVL.

This chain's CDR3 is CASKGRASGTEAFF. The DNA of the CDR3 is TGTGCCAGCAAGGGCAGGGCCTCGGGCACTGAAGCTTTCTTT. This sequence joins TRBV27 and TRBJ1-1, with a possible D match to TRBD1 (5 bases). The CDR3 runs to 14 residues. CDR1 and CDR2 from the germline V gene are MNHEY and SMNVEV (reference sequence). V lost 7 bases, J lost 4 bases, and 16 bases lay in between.

By share, this clonotype counts as medium-sized. This chain joins TRBV19 and TRBJ1-6; possibly TRBD1 for D (5 bases). CDR3 length: 13 amino acids. Per germline, CDR1 LNHDA and CDR2 SQIVND (reference sequence). The ends were cut back, 4 bases at V and 9 bases at J, with 10 bases in the middle. CDR3 sequence: CASSRLGASPLHF. The CDR3 DNA follows: TGTGCCAGTAGTAGGCTAGGGGCTTCACCCCTCCACTTT.

By share, this clonotype ranks as medium-sized. The chain uses TRBV6-6 and TRBJ1-1; D call uncertain. Germline CDR1 reads MNHNY; CDR2 reads SVGAGI (reference sequence). With 4 bases removed from V and 5 bases from J, the gap between germline ends came to 8 bases. This CDR3 spans 12 amino acids. CDR3 amino acids: CASSFPGTEAFF. In DNA, the CDR3 is TGTGCCAGCAGTTTCCCGGGGACTGAAGCTTTCTTT.

Relative to its sample, this clonotype is medium-sized. V usage is TRBV7-9 and J usage is TRBJ1-1; TRBD1 might be the D (6 bases). The CDR3 extends over 15 amino acids. The germline CDR1 and CDR2 sequences are SEHNR and FQNEAQ (reference sequence). V lost 4 bases and J lost 0, with 12 bases in between. This CDR3 is CASSSWTALNTEAFF. The CDR3 DNA is TGTGCCAGCAGCTCCTGGACAGCCTTGAACACTGAAGCTTTCTTT.

This clonotype has a handful of counts. The chain joins TRBV6-2 or TRBV6-3 to TRBJ2-7, with D unresolved. From germline, CDR1 is MNHEY and CDR2 SVGEGT. V gave up 3 bases and J gave up 1 base, with 7 bases separating them. This CDR3 is 13 amino acids long. The DNA of the CDR3 is TGTGCCAGCAGTTATGGCGAGTCCTACGAGCAGTACTTC. Translating it yields CASSYGESYEQYF.

The V and J genes are TRBV19 and TRBJ2-5; the match to TRBD2 covers 10 bases. The CDR3 has 16 amino acids. After removal of 6 bases from V and 5 bases from J, the junction contained 12 bases not matched to a gene. Per germline, CDR1 LNHDA and CDR2 SQIVND (reference sequence). The CDR3 protein is CASRSRRASGSETQYF. CDR3 DNA: TGTGCCAGTAGAAGCCGGAGGGCTAGCGGGAGTGAGACCCAGTACTTC.

V gene TRBV7-2 combines with J gene TRBJ2-4, with a weak D call TRBD1 (6 bases). The CDR3 loop spans 19 amino acids. The germline gives CDR1 SGHTA, CDR2 FQGNSA. Trimming shortened V by 0 bases and J by 0 bases, and 18 bases separated the two germline ends. This CDR3 reads CASSLAPGWDTLAKNIQYF. The CDR3 nucleotides read TGTGCCAGCAGCTTAGCCCCGGGGTGGGACACATTAGCCAAAAACATTCAGTACTTC.

The chain couples TRBV6-2 or TRBV6-3 to TRBJ2-7; 9 nucleotides align to TRBD1. The length of the CDR3 is 17 residues. The V gene's germline CDR1 is MNHEY and CDR2 SVGEGT. Germline trimming cut 8 bases from V and 3 bases from J; bases unmatched to any gene: 17. The CDR3 protein is CASRPRPGTGRSYEQYF. For the CDR3, the DNA is TGTGCCAGCCGTCCTCGTCCCGGGACAGGGAGAAGCTACGAGCAGTACTTC.

Sample share makes this clonotype medium-sized. The chain recombines TRBV29-1 with TRBJ2-7; D is ambiguous. Germline V gives CDR1 SQVTM, CDR2 ANQGSEA. V was clipped by 1 base and J by 5 bases, with 12 bases between them. This CDR3 has 13 residues. The CDR3 loop is CSVEGPKLNEQYF. In DNA form, the CDR3 reads TGCAGCGTTGAAGGTCCCAAGCTTAACGAGCAGTACTTC.

In its sample, this clonotype ranks as medium-sized (0.01 to 0.1%). This chain uses TRBV20-1 with TRBJ2-7; 7 nucleotides align to TRBD1. This CDR3 spans 15 amino acids. Trimming cost V 1 base and J 4 bases; bases outside gene matches: 10. In germline, CDR1 is DFQATT, CDR2 SNEGSKA (reference sequence). The CDR3 DNA reads as TGCAGTGCTAGAGTCGTAGGACAGGCGGATTACGAGCAGTACTTC. Translating it yields CSARVVGQADYEQYF.

Turning to this clonotype: At one end, the junction sequence differs from germline, possibly due to a read error. V usage is TRBV28 and J usage is TRBJ2-3; D assignment may be TRBD1 or TRBD2 (6 bases each). CDR3 length: 17 amino acids. Germline lookup yields CDR1 MDHEN and CDR2 SYDVKM. In DNA form, the CDR3 reads TGTGCCAGCAGCATATGGAGGGGGAGCCGAGACACAGATACGAAGTATTTT. Amino acids: CASSIWRGSRDTDTKYF.

By frequency in the sample, this clonotype is medium-sized (0.01 to 0.1%). CDR3 region: CATSPGWDTGELFF. The CDR3 nucleotides are TGTGCCACCAGCCCGGGTTGGGACACCGGGGAGCTGTTTTTT. This sequence joins TRBV15 and TRBJ2-2; D is unclear. V was pared by 5 bases and J by 3 bases, with 10 bases between. This CDR3 has 14 amino acids. In germline, CDR1 is LNHNV, CDR2 YYDKDF (reference sequence).

This clonotype appeared a few times. The gene calls are TRBV11-2 and TRBJ1-2; D not resolved. V was shortened by 4 bases and J by 1 base, with 22 bases between the two germline ends. This CDR3 comprises 18 residues. Germline CDR1 reads SGHAT; CDR2 reads FQNNGV. The CDR3 nucleotides are TGTGCCAGCAGCTCCCCCTTTTCTGGAAGCGACCTTAACTATGGCTACACCTTC. Encoded protein: CASSSPFSGSDLNYGYTF.

The chain has TRBV6-7 and TRBJ1-5; 8 nucleotides agree with TRBD1. TRBV6-7 carries the ORF label, with uncertain function. This CDR3 has 18 residues. The V and J ends lost 4 bases and 3 bases, in that order; junction bases with no gene match: 14. This chain's CDR3 is CASSSTDKDREDNQPQHF. Written as DNA, the CDR3 is TGTGCCAGCAGTTCAACCGACAAGGACAGGGAGGACAATCAGCCCCAGCATTTT.

In its sample, this clonotype ranks as medium-sized. The chain joins TRBV5-5 to TRBJ1-3; tentative D call: TRBD1 (6 bases). Deletions cut 3 bases from V and 4 bases from J, with 11 bases between. CDR3 length equals 14 residues. Germline lookup yields CDR1 SGHKS and CDR2 YYEKEE (reference sequence). CDR3 sequence (DNA): TGTGCCAGCAGCTCTCAGGGGCCCGGAAACACCATATATTTT. It yields the protein CASSSQGPGNTIYF.